This TCR beta chain was identified during a study of a mutant IDH1 vaccine in newly diagnosed glioma. Study details: Of the patients given treatment, approximately 60% were male and approximately 38% were female, and a mean age of roughly 40 years was recorded. Patients arrived already treated with radiotherapy, temozolomide, or both, most having had both.

From germline, CDR1 is MNHNS and CDR2 SASEGT. CDR3 length: 15 amino acids. Trimming left V 1 base short and J 7 bases short, with 14 bases between. This clone was observed a few times. The antigen is not known. Profiling relied on immunoSEQ multiplex PCR, and the TCRdb table lists in-frame clones only, not all of them. The sample includes 60,000 to 70,000 clones, roughly 80% of them seen just once. Time point here: week 47, end of study. Vaccine doses each comprised 300 ug of mutant IDH1 20-mer peptide, with topical imiquimod. The input for sequencing was PBMCs, taken from a glioma patient whose treatment included an IDH1 peptide vaccine. The source is a man aged 30-40 years with glioma. The chain combines TRBV6-1 with TRBJ1-5; D unresolved. The DNA of the CDR3 is TGTGCCAGCAGTGAAGGTGGAGGGTTTGAGCAGCCCCAGCATTTT. Translating gives CASSEGGGFEQPQHF.